A selection of T cell receptor beta chains follows, all from one sample in a study of T-cell memory formation after mild COVID-19. TCRdb re-called the 5' RACE reads through MiXCR, storing one row per CDR3 protein. The table includes under 400,000 distinct CDR3 sequences, 28% detected once. The sequenced material came from PBMCs or a T cell subset sorted from them (not recorded which). All receptors derive from an adult woman who had mild COVID-19 (a few samples of this study predate the infection). Cell type and time point are not known. Each CDR3 is given with its conserved first and last residue. D genes are given only for firm matches. Only part of the rows carry a size: once, few, many, or a class if the clone is expanded.

V,size,J,D,CDR3,DNA
TRBV29-1,-,TRBJ1-5,TRBD1,CSVATGVGFQPQHF,TGCAGCGTGGCTACAGGGGTTGGTTTTCAGCCCCAGCATTTT
TRBV5-1,few,TRBJ2-3,-,CASSSMDSSTDTQYF,TGCGCCAGCAGCTCGATGGACAGTAGCACAGATACGCAGTATTTT
TRBV12-3/TRBV12-4,few,TRBJ1-1,-,CASSLRQYLTEAFF,TGTGCCAGCAGTTTACGACAGTATCTCACTGAAGCTTTCTTT
TRBV12-3/TRBV12-4,few,TRBJ2-5,-,CASTIKGETQYF,TGTGCCAGCACCATAAAGGGGGAGACCCAGTACTTC
TRBV4-2,-,TRBJ1-2,-,CASSHKPGTPNYGYTF,TGTGCCAGCAGCCATAAACCCGGGACACCGAACTATGGCTACACCTTC
TRBV5-1,-,TRBJ2-3,-,CASSLFSVLTDTQYF,TGCGCCAGCAGCTTGTTTTCAGTACTAACAGATACGCAGTATTTT
TRBV6-6,-,TRBJ1-4,-,CASSRGSTNEKLFF,TGTGCCAGCAGCAGGGGCTCAACTAATGAAAAACTGTTTTTT
TRBV21-1,-,TRBJ2-4,-,CASSTQGGSTGLLSIQYF,TGTGCCAGCAGCACCCAGGGGGGGTCGACAGGTCTCCTTTCCATTCAGTACTTC
TRBV5-6,few,TRBJ1-1,TRBD1,CASSSLDRVGAFF,TGTGCCAGCAGCTCTTTGGACAGGGTGGGAGCTTTCTTT
TRBV29-1,-,TRBJ1-4,-,CSVHLATNEKLFF,TGCAGCGTCCACCTTGCAACTAATGAAAAACTGTTTTTT
TRBV7-7,-,TRBJ2-2,-,CASSLTPSAKDTGELFF,TGTGCCAGCAGCTTAACTCCGAGCGCCAAAGACACCGGGGAGCTGTTTTTT
TRBV12-3/TRBV12-4,many,TRBJ2-3,TRBD2,CASSPRTSGSTDTQYF,TGTGCCAGCAGTCCCCGGACTAGCGGGAGCACAGATACGCAGTATTTT
TRBV4-2,few,TRBJ1-2,TRBD1,CASSQGDLGTGPKANYGYTF,TGTGCCAGCAGCCAAGGGGATCTGGGGACAGGCCCCAAAGCTAACTATGGCTACACCTTC
TRBV19,-,TRBJ2-1,-,CASSRTREYVNNEQFF,TGTGCCAGTAGTCGAACTCGGGAGTACGTCAACAATGAGCAGTTCTTC
TRBV9,-,TRBJ1-5,TRBD1,CASSVGDRVSQPQHF,TGTGCCAGCAGCGTAGGAGACAGGGTTTCTCAGCCCCAGCATTTT
TRBV3-1,-,TRBJ1-3,-,CASSQDVLTGSGNTIYF,TGTGCCAGCAGCCAAGATGTCCTAACAGGCTCTGGAAACACCATATATTTT
TRBV10-3,few,TRBJ1-1,TRBD1,CAISEQGEGTEAFF,TGTGCCATCAGTGAACAGGGGGAAGGTACTGAAGCTTTCTTT
TRBV12-3/TRBV12-4,-,TRBJ1-1,-,CASSRNRQPNTEAFF,TGTGCCAGCAGTCGGAACCGACAGCCGAACACTGAAGCTTTCTTT
TRBV7-2,-,TRBJ1-1,-,CASSLVPGANTEAFF,TGTGCCAGCAGCTTAGTTCCCGGGGCCAACACTGAAGCTTTCTTT
TRBV12-3/TRBV12-4,once,TRBJ2-3,-,CASSDTGFPRTDTQYF,TGTGCCAGCAGTGATACAGGGTTCCCCCGTACAGATACGCAGTATTTT
TRBV24-1,few,TRBJ2-3,TRBD1,CATSEPTGPDTQYF,TGTGCCACCAGTGAACCGACAGGGCCAGATACGCAGTATTTT
TRBV7-9,-,TRBJ2-3,-,CASRSRQRTDTQYF,TGTGCCAGCAGATCCAGGCAGAGAACAGATACGCAGTATTTT
TRBV4-2,many,TRBJ2-7,TRBD1,CASSFESAGTGSYEQYF,TGTGCCAGCAGCTTTGAGAGCGCCGGGACAGGCTCCTACGAGCAGTACTTC
TRBV6-5,-,TRBJ2-1,TRBD2,CASSYSGGAFYNEQFF,TGTGCCAGCAGTTACTCCGGGGGGGCCTTCTACAATGAGCAGTTCTTC
TRBV6-6,few,TRBJ2-1,-,CASRAGVSNEQFF,TGTGCCAGCCGAGCAGGGGTGAGCAATGAGCAGTTCTTC
TRBV14,-,TRBJ2-3,TRBD2,CASSQARTSSTDTQYF,TGTGCCAGCAGCCAAGCTAGGACTAGTAGCACAGATACGCAGTATTTT
TRBV11-2,few,TRBJ2-1,-,CASSPYSRVYNEQFF,TGTGCCAGCAGCCCATACTCGAGGGTTTACAATGAGCAGTTCTTC